The 14 T cell receptor beta chains listed next were all sequenced from one sample in a study of T cells in women clearing cervical HPV infection. Method: immunoSEQ multiplex PCR; TCRdb's copy keeps in-frame clones and lacks some. The sample data list about 39,000 clones. The sequenced sample was blood buffy coat. Receptors were obtained from a woman aged 18-70 years with a cervical HPV16 infection that either progressed to CIN3+ or cleared (not recorded which).

The CDR3 bases that were read are TGTGCCAGTAGTATACGACAGGAACTCAATTCACCC. Translating it yields CASSIRQELNSP. From start to end, the CDR3 is CASSIRQELNSPLHF. This sequence joins TRBV19 and TRBJ1-6; possible D gene TRBD1, 6 bases. The CDR3 goes on 3 residues after the read ends, and that part is filled in from the germline J gene. The CDR3 has 15 amino acids. Trimming stripped 2 bases from V and 7 bases from J, with 12 bases between. Looked up from germline, CDR1 is LNHDA and CDR2 is SQIVND (reference sequence).

Concerning this clone: Read sequence stops 3 residues before the CDR3 end, and the germline J gene provides the missing end. The rearrangement joins TRBV5-1 to TRBJ1-2, with 8 bases identical to TRBD1. CDR3 size: 14 residues. J was trimmed by 6 bases and V by 4 bases; bases with no gene match: 8. Per germline, CDR1 SGHRS and CDR2 YFSETQ. The CDR3 is CASSLQGAQDGYTF. Partial CDR3 DNA: TGCGCCAGCAGCCTGCAGGGGGCGCAGGATGGC. Filled out from reference TRBV5-1 and TRBJ1-2, the complete variable domain reads KAGVTQTPRYLIKTRGQQVTLSCSPISGHRSVSWYQQTPGQGLQFLFEYFSETQRNKGNFPGRFSGRQFSNSRSEMNVSTLELGDSALYLCASSLQGAQDGYTFGSGTRLTVV.

Concerning this clone itself: The CDR3 end falls 3 residues outside the read, so it is completed with the germline J gene. The chain employs TRBV19 and TRBJ1-1; D might be TRBD1 (6 bases). The V and J ends lost 5 bases and 0 bases respectively, with 13 bases between them. CDR3 length equals 15 residues. The germline CDR1 and CDR2 sequences are LNHDA and SQIVND (reference sequence). The CDR3 bases that were read are TGTGCCAGTAGTTCTCGGACAGCGATGAACACTGAA. The encoded protein is CASSSRTAMNTE. The complete CDR3 reads CASSSRTAMNTEAFF.

To note about this clone: The observed sequence ends 3 residues before the CDR3 terminus, with the missing tail filled in from the germline J gene. This rearrangement joins TRBV19 to TRBJ2-4, with a possible D match to TRBD1 (5 bases). The CDR3 consists of 17 residues. In germline, CDR1 is LNHDA, CDR2 SQIVND (reference sequence). The V and J ends lost 1 base and 1 base respectively, with 14 bases between them. The CDR3 sequence is CASSIGTGRVAKNIQYF. CDR3 DNA (partial): TGTGCCAGTAGTATAGGGACCGGCAGGGTGGCCAAAAACATT.

Note on this clone: The read is 3 residues too short to cover the CDR3 end, so that end is filled in from the germline J gene. The chain combines TRBV29-1 with TRBJ2-3; D may be TRBD2 (6 bases). The V gene's germline CDR1 is SQVTM and CDR2 ANQGSEA. The CDR3 covers 15 residues. Trimming left V 5 bases short and J 0 bases short, with 15 bases between. CDR3 residues: CSVRPPGGSTDTQYF. The covered CDR3 bases are TGCAGCGTTCGCCCGCCCGGGGGTAGCACAGATACG.

Remarks on this clone: The CDR3 goes on 3 residues after the read ends, and that part is filled in from the germline J gene. The chain employs TRBV18 and TRBJ2-3; TRBD2 agrees at 8 bases. The V gene end was trimmed by 0 bases and the J gene end by 6 bases; junction bases not matched to a gene: 8. Germline CDR1 reads KGHSH; CDR2 reads LQKENI. This CDR3 spans 16 amino acids. CDR3 bases read: TGTGCCAGCTCACCACCGTATACTAGCGGAGGGGATACG. Protein: CASSPPYTSGGDT. The full CDR3 protein reads CASSPPYTSGGDTQYF.

Here the CDR3 reads CASSLGQYQPQHF. The CDR3 DNA, read in part, is TGTGCCAGCAGCTTAGGGCAGTATCAGCCC. V gene TRBV7-2 combines with J gene TRBJ1-5; the D is unclear. The read is 3 residues too short to cover the CDR3 end, so that end is filled in from the germline J gene. The CDR3 length is 13 residues. V lost 1 base and J lost 5, with 6 bases in between. The germline V gene has CDR1 SGHTA and CDR2 FQGNSA.

As concerns this clone: The CDR3 end lies 3 residues beyond the end of the read and is filled in from the germline J gene. The chain joins TRBV7-8 to TRBJ1-2; D remains ambiguous. The CDR3 runs 13 residues. Between the trimmed V and J ends, which lost 5 bases and 2 bases, there was a span of 9 bases. CDR1 and CDR2 from the germline V gene are SGHVS and FQNEAQ. The CDR3 reads CASSLDLNYGYTF. Partial CDR3 DNA: TGTGCCAGCAGCCTGGACTTAAACTATGGC.

As for this clone: The CDR3 end lies 3 residues beyond the end of the read and is filled in from the germline J gene. V gene TRBV28 combines with J gene TRBJ1-2, with 8 bases aligning to TRBD1. The V segment lost 8 bases and the J segment 4 bases; nucleotides outside the gene matches: 15. Germline V gene lookup returns CDR1 MDHEN and CDR2 SYDVKM. This CDR3 has 16 amino acids. CDR3 DNA (partial): TGTGCCAGCGGCTCCCTGGCAGGGGGCCGCGCCTATGGC. The encoded protein is CASGSLAGGRAYG. The whole CDR3 sequence reads CASGSLAGGRAYGYTF.

In the case of this clone: The read halts 3 residues ahead of the CDR3 end, with the missing end drawn from the germline J gene. The chain combines TRBV13 with TRBJ2-3, with 11 bases lining up with TRBD2. The V and J ends lost 5 bases and 0 bases, in that order; junction bases with no gene match: 4. Germline V gene data show CDR1 as PRHDT and CDR2 as FYEKMQ (reference sequence). CDR3 length: 16 residues. The DNA read from the CDR3 is TGTGCCAGCAGCCTAAGACTAGCGGGGAGCACAGATACG. Translating it yields CASSLRLAGSTDT. The whole CDR3 region reads CASSLRLAGSTDTQYF. Full variable domain (rest looked up from reference TRBV13 and TRBJ2-3): AAGVIQSPRHLIKEKRETATLKCYPIPRHDTVYWYQQGPGQDPQFLISFYEKMQSDKGSIPDRFSAQQFSDYHSELNMSSLELGDSALYFCASSLRLAGSTDTQYFGPGTRLTVL.

With regard to this clone: The read ends 3 residues shy of where the CDR3 ends; the end is completed using the germline J gene. The chain recombines TRBV14 with TRBJ2-7; 7 bases align to TRBD2. The CDR3 loop spans 14 amino acids. Germline V CDR1 and CDR2: SGHDN, FVKESK. The V gene end was trimmed by 4 bases and the J gene end by 1 base; junction bases not matched to a gene: 4. The sequenced CDR3 bases are TGTGCCAGCAGCCCGGGGGGAAAGTCCTACGAG. It yields the protein CASSPGGKSYE. The entire CDR3 reads CASSPGGKSYEQYF.

In regard to this clone: The CDR3 goes on 3 residues after the read ends, and that part is filled in from the germline J gene. The chain is built from TRBV20-1 and TRBJ1-1, with TRBD1 matching 9 bases. The V gene end was trimmed by 6 bases and the J gene end by 3 bases; junction bases not matched to a gene: 8. Germline lookup yields CDR1 DFQATT and CDR2 SNEGSKA (reference sequence). The CDR3 consists of 14 residues. CDR3 DNA (partial): TGCAGTGCCGTGGGACAGGGAAGGGACACTGAA. It is translated as CSAVGQGRDTE. The full CDR3 protein reads CSAVGQGRDTEAFF.

On this clone itself: The sequence runs out 3 residues before the end of the CDR3; the remainder is reconstructed from the germline J gene. This chain uses TRBV2 with TRBJ1-2; TRBD1 matches 7 bases. The CDR3 loop spans 14 amino acids. The V gene's germline CDR1 is SNHLY and CDR2 FYNNEI. Here the CDR3 reads CASSGTGAMGGYTF. Incomplete CDR3 DNA: TGTGCCAGCAGTGGAACAGGGGCGATGGGCGGC.

Worth noting for this clone: The read ends 3 residues early relative to the CDR3; the germline J gene fills the gap. J is TRBJ1-2 and V is TRBV5-4; 8 bases map to TRBD1. V shed 3 bases, J shed 3 bases, and the junction held 1 base outside the gene matches. The CDR3 covers 13 residues. CDR1 and CDR2 from the germline V gene are SGHNT and YYREEE (reference sequence). The CDR3: CASSSTGDYGYTF. The CDR3 bases that were read are TGTGCCAGCAGCTCGACAGGGGACTATGGC.